A single sample is the source of the 21 T cell receptor beta chains below, sequenced in a study of PD-1 blockade in classical Hodgkin lymphoma. Repertoires were generated with immunoSEQ multiplex PCR, while TCRdb's copy carries only in-frame clones and drops some. Of roughly 42,000 clones listed, 76% were seen once; the top ten hold approximately 20%. Patients all relapsed after autologous stem cell transplantation, and there was variation in brentuximab vedotin exposure. This material consisted of peripheral blood mononuclear cells (PBMCs), taken at baseline. The receptors were gathered from a human donor with classical Hodgkin lymphoma.

This chain links TRBV6-5 with TRBJ2-2; TRBD1 matches at 8 bases. Germline V gives CDR1 MNHEY, CDR2 SVGAGI. CDR3 length equals 15 residues. The V and J ends lost 3 bases and 7 bases, in that order; junction bases with no gene match: 7. CDR3 amino acids: CASSYGTGFDGELFF. The DNA for the CDR3 is TGTGCCAGCAGTTATGGGACAGGCTTTGACGGGGAGCTGTTTTTT.

The genes are TRBV6-6 and TRBJ1-2; 7 nucleotides agree with TRBD1. The CDR3 runs 15 residues. Unmatched junction bases numbered 5, after V lost 2 bases and J lost 2 bases. Germline values: CDR1 MNHNY, CDR2 SVGAGI (reference sequence). CDR3 region: CASSYRDSLNYGYTF. In DNA form, the CDR3 reads TGTGCCAGCAGTTACCGGGACAGCCTCAACTATGGCTACACCTTC.

Turning to this clone: This could be a read error, since a much larger clone is one nucleotide away. J is TRBJ2-2 and V is TRBV28, with D unclear. This CDR3 has 12 amino acids. CDR1 and CDR2 (germline): MDHEN, SYDVKM. V was pared by 3 bases and J by 4 bases, with 3 bases between. DNA for the CDR3: TGTGCCAGCAGTTTTAGCACCGGGGAGCTGTTTTTT. It encodes CASSFSTGELFF.

Here the CDR3 DNA reads TGTGCCAGTAGTGCCCGGGGAGCGGGAGGGAAGAATGAGCAGTTCTTC. It yields the protein CASSARGAGGKNEQFF. The V gene is TRBV19, the J gene TRBJ2-1; 10 bases align to TRBD2. V shed 5 bases, J shed 7 bases, and the junction held 11 bases outside the gene matches. Germline loops: CDR1 LNHDA, CDR2 SQIVND (reference sequence). The CDR3 has 16 residues.

This clone was detected a few times. This chain joins TRBV10-2 and TRBJ1-1; D not resolved. Germline CDR1 reads WSHSY; CDR2 reads SAAADI. Trimming stripped 6 bases from V and 1 base from J, with 9 bases between. This CDR3 is built from 13 residues. The CDR3 DNA reads as TGCGCCAGCAGGCCTCAGGAGAACACTGAAGCTTTCTTT. It is translated as CASRPQENTEAFF.

V gene TRBV6-5 combines with J gene TRBJ1-2, with D uncertain. The CDR3 contains 12 residues. Germline loops: CDR1 MNHEY, CDR2 SVGAGI. V was trimmed by 5 bases and J by 3 bases, leaving 7 bases between them. CDR3 loop: CASSMLDYGYTF. The CDR3 nucleotides are TGTGCCAGCAGTATGCTGGACTATGGCTACACCTTC.

This chain connects TRBV27 to TRBJ1-4, with D maybe TRBD1 (5 bases). V gave up 6 bases and J gave up 6 bases, with 20 bases separating them. Germline values: CDR1 MNHEY, CDR2 SMNVEV (reference sequence). This CDR3 contains 16 residues. The CDR3 sequence is CASSDTGTLIYEKLFF. The CDR3 DNA is TGTGCCAGCAGCGACACCGGGACGCTGATTTATGAAAAACTGTTTTTT.

A few counts support this clone. The J gene is TRBJ1-5, the V gene TRBV25-1; no clear D gene. The germline gives CDR1 MGHDK, CDR2 SYGVNS. V was shortened by 4 bases and J by 2 bases, with 6 bases between the two germline ends. The CDR3 is 13 amino acids. Written as DNA, the CDR3 is TGTGCCAGCAGTGGCCCCGGCAATCAGCCCCAGCATTTT. Its protein is CASSGPGNQPQHF. The full variable domain, with the rest looked up from reference TRBV25-1 and TRBJ1-5, is EADIYQTPRYLVIGTGKKITLECSQTMGHDKMYWYQQDPGMELHLIHYSYGVNSTEKGDLSSESTVSRIRTEHFPLTLESARPSHTSQYLCASSGPGNQPQHFGDGTRLSIL.

As regards this clone: A read error is the likely source, as a far larger clone sits one nucleotide away. The chain has TRBV7-2 and TRBJ2-7; possibly TRBD1 for D (6 bases). The ends were cut back, 1 base at V and 2 bases at J, with 9 bases in the middle. Germline assignment: CDR1 SGHTA and CDR2 FQGNSA. The CDR3 covers 14 residues. The CDR3 sequence: CASSLEPGAYEQYF. CDR3 nucleotide sequence: TGTGCCAGCAGCTTAGAACCAGGGGCCTACGAGCAGTACTTC.

The rearrangement links TRBV6-5 to TRBJ1-5, with D unresolved. Germline values: CDR1 MNHEY, CDR2 SVGAGI. V shed 6 bases and J shed 5 bases, with 17 bases lying between them. The CDR3 has 15 amino acids. CDR3 amino acids: CASSPRAVGYQPQHF. As DNA, the CDR3 is TGTGCCAGCAGCCCTCGCGCCGTGGGGTATCAGCCCCAGCATTTT.

This clone was observed a few times. This rearrangement joins TRBV28 to TRBJ1-1; D may be TRBD1 (6 bases). This CDR3 contains 13 residues. Between the trimmed V and J ends, which lost 7 bases and 5 bases, there was a span of 14 bases. Germline CDR1 is MDHEN and CDR2 is SYDVKM. The CDR3 loop is CASNLQGFTEAFF. The CDR3 DNA reads TGTGCCAGCAACCTACAGGGTTTTACTGAAGCTTTCTTT.

This clone was picked up many times. V usage is TRBV14 and J usage is TRBJ2-3; tentative D call: TRBD2 (6 bases). The V end was cut by 2 bases, the J end by 0 bases, with 12 bases between. CDR1 is SGHDN and CDR2 is FVKESK in the germline V gene. The CDR3 has 16 amino acids. The CDR3 nucleotides read TGTGCCAGCAGCCAATTCCCTAGCGCGAGCACAGATACGCAGTATTTT. This sequence encodes CASSQFPSASTDTQYF.

The CDR3 spells CASSPPGRENTEAFF. The CDR3 nucleotides read TGTGCCAGCAGTCCGCCGGGACGGGAGAACACTGAAGCTTTCTTT. The chain is built from TRBV28 and TRBJ1-1, with a tentative D call TRBD1 (5 bases). Deletions cut 5 bases from V and 1 base from J, with 14 bases between. CDR3 size: 15 residues. Germline CDR1 is MDHEN and CDR2 is SYDVKM.

The chain links TRBV13 to TRBJ2-7; 13 nucleotides agree with TRBD2. The J segment lost 0 bases and the V segment lost 5 bases, leaving 10 bases of the junction unmatched. This CDR3 has 18 amino acids. The V gene's germline CDR1 is PRHDT and CDR2 FYEKMQ (reference sequence). CDR3 DNA sequence: TGTGCCAGCAGCAGCCGACTAGCGGGAGGCACAAGCTCCTACGAGCAGTACTTC. Protein: CASSSRLAGGTSSYEQYF. Drawing the rest from reference TRBV13 and TRBJ2-7, the complete variable domain is AAGVIQSPRHLIKEKRETATLKCYPIPRHDTVYWYQQGPGQDPQFLISFYEKMQSDKGSIPDRFSAQQFSDYHSELNMSSLELGDSALYFCASSSRLAGGTSSYEQYFGPGTRLTVT.

The chain joins TRBV7-2 to TRBJ2-6; TRBD1 matches 9 bases. CDR3 size: 17 residues. The V gene's germline CDR1 is SGHTA and CDR2 FQGNSA. The V gene end was trimmed by 4 bases and the J gene end by 2 bases; junction bases not matched to a gene: 6. CDR3 protein: CASSSGQGNAGANVLTF. The CDR3 DNA reads TGTGCCAGCAGCTCGGGACAGGGAAATGCTGGGGCCAACGTCCTGACTTTC.

The rearrangement joins TRBV30 to TRBJ1-4; tentatively, D is TRBD1 (5 bases). This CDR3 has 14 amino acids. Germline values: CDR1 GTSNPN, CDR2 SVGIG (reference sequence). V lost 2 bases, J lost 3 bases, and 10 bases lay in between. The CDR3 sequence is CAWSRAGANEKLFF. CDR3 nucleotide sequence: TGTGCCTGGAGTCGGGCGGGGGCTAATGAAAAACTGTTTTTT.

J is TRBJ1-1 and V is TRBV7-3, with D possibly matching TRBD1 (6 bases). Trimming took 5 bases from V and 5 from J, leaving 12 bases between them. The CDR3 runs to 13 residues. CDR1 is SGHTA and CDR2 is FQGTGA in the germline V gene. The CDR3 bases are TGTGCCAGCAGCCTACAGGGCGGGACTGAAGCTTTCTTT. This encodes CASSLQGGTEAFF.

The V call is TRBV30, the J call TRBJ2-5, with 7 bases matching TRBD1. The CDR3 is 14 amino acids. Germline V CDR1 and CDR2: GTSNPN, SVGIG (reference sequence). The V gene end was trimmed by 2 bases and the J gene end by 4 bases; junction bases not matched to a gene: 7. The CDR3 DNA follows: TGTGCCTGGAGTTTCCGGGCAGGGGGAGAGACCCAGTACTTC. It translates to CAWSFRAGGETQYF.

This sequence joins TRBV11-3 and TRBJ2-7; a weak D match, TRBD1 (6 bases). From germline, CDR1 is SGHNT and CDR2 YENEEA. V shed 5 bases and J shed 4 bases, with 12 bases lying between them. The CDR3 has 13 residues. The CDR3 loop reads CASSLIQGYEQYF. For the CDR3, the DNA is TGTGCCAGCAGCCTTATACAGGGTTACGAGCAGTACTTC.

This clone turned up a few times. The J gene is TRBJ2-5, the V gene TRBV15; D is undetermined. The CDR3 contains 15 residues. The V and J ends lost 0 bases and 2 bases respectively, with 10 bases between them. Germline values: CDR1 LNHNV, CDR2 YYDKDF (reference sequence). The CDR3 protein is CATSRDRRPQETQYF. The CDR3 DNA reads TGTGCCACCAGCAGAGATCGAAGGCCTCAAGAGACCCAGTACTTC.

This clone was observed many times. V gene TRBV6-6 combines with J gene TRBJ1-5; D is ambiguous. CDR3 length equals 13 residues. V was cut by 7 bases and J by 9 bases, with 16 bases left in between. Looked up from germline, CDR1 is MNHNY and CDR2 is SVGAGI (reference sequence). CDR3 nucleotides: TGTGCCAGCACCCTACACGCCGAGCGGCCCCAGCATTTT. This codes for CASTLHAERPQHF.